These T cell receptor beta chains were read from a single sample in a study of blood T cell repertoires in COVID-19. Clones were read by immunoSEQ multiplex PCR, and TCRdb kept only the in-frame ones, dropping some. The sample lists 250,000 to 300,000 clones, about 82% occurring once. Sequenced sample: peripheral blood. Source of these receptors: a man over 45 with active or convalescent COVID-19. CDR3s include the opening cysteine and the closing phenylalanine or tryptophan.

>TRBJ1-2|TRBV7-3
CASSPGTGDYGYTF
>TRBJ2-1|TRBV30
CARTGFIGGEQFF
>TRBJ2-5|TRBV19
CASSIQGLAGETQYF
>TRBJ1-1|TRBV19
CASSADRSTEAFF
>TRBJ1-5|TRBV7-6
CASSPWEGIHQPQHF
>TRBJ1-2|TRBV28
CASREGAGYGYTF
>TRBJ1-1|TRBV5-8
CASSVQGVTEAFF
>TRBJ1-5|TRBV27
CASSNRDNQPQHF
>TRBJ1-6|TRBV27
CASSAGQGNRILNSPLHF
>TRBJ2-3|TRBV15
CATHGGIQDTQYF
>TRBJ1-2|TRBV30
CAWTLGRSTPSNYGYTF
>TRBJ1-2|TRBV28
CASSLSQGNYGYTF
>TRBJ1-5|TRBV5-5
CASSQISGTGPQPQHF
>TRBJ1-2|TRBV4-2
CASSQDRGRINYGYTF
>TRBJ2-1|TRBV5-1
CASSSPQPGGHFHQFF
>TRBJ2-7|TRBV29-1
CSVEGVQGVGHEQYF
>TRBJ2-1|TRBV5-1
CASSPRLAGGGDEQFF
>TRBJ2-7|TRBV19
CASSITGSAYEQYF
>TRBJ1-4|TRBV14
CASSPIDRGNEKLFF
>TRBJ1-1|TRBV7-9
CASSSQVPNTEAFF
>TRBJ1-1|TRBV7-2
CASSLVRNTEAFF
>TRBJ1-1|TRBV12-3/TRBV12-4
CASRPSGARAAFF
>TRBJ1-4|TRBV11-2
CASSLRVLGEKLFF
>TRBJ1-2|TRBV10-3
CAISDPVATLGYTF
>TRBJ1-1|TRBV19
CASSMSSIQLFTEAFF
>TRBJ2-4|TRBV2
CASSRQGFGNIQYF
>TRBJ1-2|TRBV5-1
CASSQTGDRYGYTF
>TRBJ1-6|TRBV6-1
CASSEGSVDNSPLHF
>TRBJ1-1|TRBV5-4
CASSLQGRIAEAFF
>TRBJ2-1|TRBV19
CASTQGASSYNEQFF
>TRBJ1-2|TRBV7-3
CASSLTPGNYGYTF
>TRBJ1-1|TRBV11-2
CASSYLGMGNTEAFF
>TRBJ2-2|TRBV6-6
CASRGAGGDTGELFF
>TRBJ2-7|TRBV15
CATSLDPAYEQYF
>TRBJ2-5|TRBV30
CAWSVMGGGQETQYF
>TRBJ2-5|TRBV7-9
CASSLPGTPETQYF
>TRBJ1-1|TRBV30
CAWSQQGPTEAFF
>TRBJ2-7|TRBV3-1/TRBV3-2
CASSQGRAGEQYF
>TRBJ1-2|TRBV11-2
CASSINRDGYTF
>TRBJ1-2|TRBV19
CASRGRGDYGYTF
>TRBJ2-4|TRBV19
CASALKAGGGNIQYF
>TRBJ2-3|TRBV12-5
CASGLSFEGSQYF
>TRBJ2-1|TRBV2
CASSVGQGAYNEQFF
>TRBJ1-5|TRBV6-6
CASSLDRFNQPQHF
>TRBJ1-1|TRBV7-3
CASSLGHQNTEAFF
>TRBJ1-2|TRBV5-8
CASSTWDRGRSGYTF
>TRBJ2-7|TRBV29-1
CSVETTGGNYEQYF
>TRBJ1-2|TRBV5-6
CASSKGQEGYTF
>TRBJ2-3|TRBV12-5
CASGSGSGRDTDTQYF
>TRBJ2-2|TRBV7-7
CASSSPRPRDDAGELFF
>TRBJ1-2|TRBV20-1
CSASSTDRNYGYTF
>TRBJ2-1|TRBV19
CASSITGQGVGNEQFF
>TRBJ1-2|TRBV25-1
CASREGAHGYTF
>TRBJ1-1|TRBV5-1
CASSPNPGPQGTEAFF
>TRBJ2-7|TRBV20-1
CSASTSGSYEQYF
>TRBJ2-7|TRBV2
CASRPGQANYEQYF
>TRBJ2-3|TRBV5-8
CASTQGFTDTQYF
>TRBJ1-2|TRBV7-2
CASSSRQAPPYGYTF
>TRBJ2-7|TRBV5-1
CASSPTGEYEQYF